The clone carrying this TCR beta chain was found a few times. Germline V gene data show CDR1 as SGHDT and CDR2 as YYEEEE. V dropped 4 bases and J dropped 3; count of bases not matched to a gene: 6. CDR3 length: 15 amino acids. Authors' analysis steps: For nucleated cells, counts were estimated from reference gene primer amplification. Here immunoSEQ multiplex PCR was the method, and the copy in TCRdb shows in-frame clones only, minus some. That table is the source of V, J and clone size, and D and trimming were worked out from the DNA. The table has over 250,000 clones, roughly 90% seen once. Participant reports of clinical history set cohort assignment. This entry is derived from a study of blood T cell repertoires in COVID-19. Looking at the study overall: PBMCs, B-cell-depleted T cells, or T cells provided the cDNA or gDNA that made up the material.

Sequencing was done on a sample of PBMCs or T cells enriched from blood (not recorded which). The receptor's source is a woman in her twenties or thirties who had recovered from COVID-19. V is TRBV5-6 and J is TRBJ2-2; 7 bases are a match to TRBD1. The CDR3 is CASSPDRAYTGELFF. DNA for the CDR3: TGTGCCAGCAGCCCCGACAGGGCTTACACCGGGGAGCTGTTTTTT.